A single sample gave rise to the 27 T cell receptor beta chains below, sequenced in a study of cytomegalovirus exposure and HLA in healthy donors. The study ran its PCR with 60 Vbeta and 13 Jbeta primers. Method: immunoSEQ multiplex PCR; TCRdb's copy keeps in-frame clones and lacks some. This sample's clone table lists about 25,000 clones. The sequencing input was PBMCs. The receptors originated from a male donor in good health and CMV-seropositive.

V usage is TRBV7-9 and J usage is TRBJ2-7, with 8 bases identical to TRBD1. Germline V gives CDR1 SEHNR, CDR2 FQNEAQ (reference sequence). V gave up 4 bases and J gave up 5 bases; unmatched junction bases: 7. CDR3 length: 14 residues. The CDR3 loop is CASSSRTGLNEQYF. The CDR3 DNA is TGTGCCAGCAGCTCAAGGACAGGGCTCAACGAGCAGTACTTC.

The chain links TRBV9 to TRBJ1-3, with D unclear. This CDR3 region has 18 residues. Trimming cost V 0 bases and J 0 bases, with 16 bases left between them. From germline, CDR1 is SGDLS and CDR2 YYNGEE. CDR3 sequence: CASSVANPSISSGNTIYF. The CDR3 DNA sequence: TGTGCCAGCAGCGTAGCCAACCCATCTATATCCTCTGGAAACACCATATATTTT. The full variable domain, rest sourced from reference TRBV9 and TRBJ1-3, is DSGVTQTPKHLITATGQRVTLRCSPRSGDLSVYWYQQSLDQGLQFLIQYYNGEERAKGNILERFSAQQFPDLHSELNLSSLELGDSALYFCASSVANPSISSGNTIYFGEGSWLTVV.

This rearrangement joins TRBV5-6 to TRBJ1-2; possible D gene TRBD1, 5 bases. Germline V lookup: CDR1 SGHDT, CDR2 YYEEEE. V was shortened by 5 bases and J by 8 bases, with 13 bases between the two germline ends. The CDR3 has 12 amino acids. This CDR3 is CASSSRDSGYTF. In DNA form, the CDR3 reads TGTGCCAGCAGTTCCAGGGATTCGGGCTACACCTTC.

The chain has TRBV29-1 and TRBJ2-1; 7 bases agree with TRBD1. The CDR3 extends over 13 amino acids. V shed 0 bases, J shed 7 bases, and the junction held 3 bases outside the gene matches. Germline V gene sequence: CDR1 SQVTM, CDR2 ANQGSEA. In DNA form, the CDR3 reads TGCAGCGTTGAAGATTTACAGGGGAATGAGCAGTTCTTC. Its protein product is CSVEDLQGNEQFF.

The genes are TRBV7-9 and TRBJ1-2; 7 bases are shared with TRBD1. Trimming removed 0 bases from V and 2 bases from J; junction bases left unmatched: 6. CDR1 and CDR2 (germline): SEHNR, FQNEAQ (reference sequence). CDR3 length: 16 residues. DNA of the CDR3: TGTGCCAGCAGCTTAGCCGGGACAGTGGTGAACTATGGCTACACCTTC. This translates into CASSLAGTVVNYGYTF. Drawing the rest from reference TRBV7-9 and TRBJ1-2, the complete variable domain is DTGVSQNPRHKITKRGQNVTFRCDPISEHNRLYWYRQTLGQGPEFLTYFQNEAQLEKSRLLSDRFSAERPKGSFSTLEIQRTEQGDSAMYLCASSLAGTVVNYGYTFGSGTRLTVV.

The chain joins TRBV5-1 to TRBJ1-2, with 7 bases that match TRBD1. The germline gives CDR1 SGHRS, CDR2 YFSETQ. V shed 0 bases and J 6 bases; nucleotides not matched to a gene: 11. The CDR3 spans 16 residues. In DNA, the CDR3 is TGCGCCAGCAGCTTGGCCGGGATAACAGGGGAAGATGGCTACACCTTC. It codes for CASSLAGITGEDGYTF.

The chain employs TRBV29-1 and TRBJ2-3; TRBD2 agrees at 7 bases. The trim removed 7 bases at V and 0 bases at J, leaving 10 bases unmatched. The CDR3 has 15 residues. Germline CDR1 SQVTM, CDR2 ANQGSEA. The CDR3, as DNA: TGCAGCGCGGCTCGGGCGGGAGTGAGCACAGATACGCAGTATTTT. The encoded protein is CSAARAGVSTDTQYF.

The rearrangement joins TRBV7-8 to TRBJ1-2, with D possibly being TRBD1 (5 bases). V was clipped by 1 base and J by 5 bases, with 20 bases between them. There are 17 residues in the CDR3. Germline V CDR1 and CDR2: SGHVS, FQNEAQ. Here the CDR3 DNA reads TGTGCCAGCAGCTTAGGGGGCTGGAGAGGGGAGGGTTATGGCTACACCTTC. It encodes CASSLGGWRGEGYGYTF.

The CDR3 bases are TGTGCCAGCAGCTTATCGTCTTACGAGCAGTACTTC. Amino acids: CASSLSSYEQYF. The J gene is TRBJ2-7, the V gene TRBV7-9; D not resolved. This CDR3 is 12 amino acids long. V was clipped by 2 bases and J by 4 bases, with 6 bases between them. CDR1 is SEHNR and CDR2 is FQNEAQ in the germline V gene (reference sequence).

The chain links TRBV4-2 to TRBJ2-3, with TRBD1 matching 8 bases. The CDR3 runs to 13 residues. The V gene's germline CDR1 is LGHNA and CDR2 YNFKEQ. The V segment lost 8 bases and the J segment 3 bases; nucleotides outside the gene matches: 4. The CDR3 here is CASRDRSTDTQYF. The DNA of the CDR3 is TGTGCCAGCCGGGACAGGAGTACAGATACGCAGTATTTT.

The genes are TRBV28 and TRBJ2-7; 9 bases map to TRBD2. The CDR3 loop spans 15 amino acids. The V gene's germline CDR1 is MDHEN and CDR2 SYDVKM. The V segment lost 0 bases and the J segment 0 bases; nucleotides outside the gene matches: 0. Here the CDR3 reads CASSLWTSGSYEQYF. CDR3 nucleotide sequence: TGTGCCAGCAGTTTATGGACTAGCGGCTCCTACGAGCAGTACTTC.

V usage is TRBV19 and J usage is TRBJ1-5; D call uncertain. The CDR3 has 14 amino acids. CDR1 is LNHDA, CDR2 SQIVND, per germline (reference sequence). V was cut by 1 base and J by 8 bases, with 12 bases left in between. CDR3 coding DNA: TGTGCCAGTAGTATAGGCCCGGGGTTTGAGCCCCAGCATTTT. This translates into CASSIGPGFEPQHF.

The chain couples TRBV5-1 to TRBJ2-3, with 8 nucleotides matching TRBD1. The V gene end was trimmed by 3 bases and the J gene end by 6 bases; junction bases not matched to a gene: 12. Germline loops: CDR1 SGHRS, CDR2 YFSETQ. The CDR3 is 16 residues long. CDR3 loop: CASSSGTGLLHDTQYF. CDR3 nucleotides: TGCGCCAGCAGCTCCGGGACAGGCCTACTTCACGATACGCAGTATTTT. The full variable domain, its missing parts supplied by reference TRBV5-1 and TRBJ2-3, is KAGVTQTPRYLIKTRGQQVTLSCSPISGHRSVSWYQQTPGQGLQFLFEYFSETQRNKGNFPGRFSGRQFSNSRSEMNVSTLELGDSALYLCASSSGTGLLHDTQYFGPGTRLTVL.

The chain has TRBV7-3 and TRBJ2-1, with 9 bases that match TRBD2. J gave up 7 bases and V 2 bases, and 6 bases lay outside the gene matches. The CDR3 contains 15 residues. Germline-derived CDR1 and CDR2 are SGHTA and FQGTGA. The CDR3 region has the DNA TGTGCCAGCAGCTTAGGCGGGGGGGTAGGTAATGAGCAGTTCTTC. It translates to CASSLGGGVGNEQFF.

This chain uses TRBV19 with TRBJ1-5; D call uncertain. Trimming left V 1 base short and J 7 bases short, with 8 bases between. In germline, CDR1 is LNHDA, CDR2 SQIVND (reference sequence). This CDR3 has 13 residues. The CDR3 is CASSIGGGQPQHF. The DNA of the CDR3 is TGTGCCAGTAGTATAGGGGGAGGGCAGCCCCAGCATTTT. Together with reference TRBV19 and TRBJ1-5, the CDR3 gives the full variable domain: DGGITQSPKYLFRKEGQNVTLSCEQNLNHDAMYWYRQDPGQGLRLIYYSQIVNDFQKGDIAEGYSVSREKKESFPLTVTSAQKNPTAFYLCASSIGGGQPQHFGDGTRLSIL.

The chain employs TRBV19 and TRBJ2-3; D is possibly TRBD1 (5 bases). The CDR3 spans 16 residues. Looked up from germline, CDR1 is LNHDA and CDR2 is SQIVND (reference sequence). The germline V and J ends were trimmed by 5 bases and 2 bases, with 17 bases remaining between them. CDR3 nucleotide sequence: TGTGCCAGTAGTGTAATACCTCAGGGATTCACAGATACGCAGTATTTT. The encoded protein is CASSVIPQGFTDTQYF.

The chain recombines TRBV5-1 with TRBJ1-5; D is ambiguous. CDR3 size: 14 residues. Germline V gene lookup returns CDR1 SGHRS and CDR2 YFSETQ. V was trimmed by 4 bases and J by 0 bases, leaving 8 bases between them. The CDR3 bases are TGCGCCAGCAGCCCGGGAAATAGCAATCAGCCCCAGCATTTT. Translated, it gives CASSPGNSNQPQHF. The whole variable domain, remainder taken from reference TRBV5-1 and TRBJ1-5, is KAGVTQTPRYLIKTRGQQVTLSCSPISGHRSVSWYQQTPGQGLQFLFEYFSETQRNKGNFPGRFSGRQFSNSRSEMNVSTLELGDSALYLCASSPGNSNQPQHFGDGTRLSIL.

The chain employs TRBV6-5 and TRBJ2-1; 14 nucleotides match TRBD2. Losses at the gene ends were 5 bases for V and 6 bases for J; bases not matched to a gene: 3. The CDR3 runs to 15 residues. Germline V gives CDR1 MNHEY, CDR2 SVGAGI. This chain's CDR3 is CASSHGLAGGNEQFF. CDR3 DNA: TGTGCCAGCAGTCACGGACTAGCGGGGGGCAATGAGCAGTTCTTC.

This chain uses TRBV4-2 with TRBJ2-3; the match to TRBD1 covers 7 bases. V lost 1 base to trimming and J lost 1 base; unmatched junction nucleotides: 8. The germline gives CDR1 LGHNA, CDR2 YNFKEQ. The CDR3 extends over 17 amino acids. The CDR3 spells CASSQVNRDSRTDTQYF. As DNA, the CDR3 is TGTGCCAGCAGCCAAGTCAACCGGGACAGTCGCACAGATACGCAGTATTTT.

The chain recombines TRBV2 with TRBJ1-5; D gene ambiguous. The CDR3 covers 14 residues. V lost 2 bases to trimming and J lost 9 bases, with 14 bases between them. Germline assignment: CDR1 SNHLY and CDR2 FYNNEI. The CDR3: CASSEFLGFGPQHF. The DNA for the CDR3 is TGTGCCAGCAGTGAATTCCTTGGCTTTGGGCCCCAGCATTTT.

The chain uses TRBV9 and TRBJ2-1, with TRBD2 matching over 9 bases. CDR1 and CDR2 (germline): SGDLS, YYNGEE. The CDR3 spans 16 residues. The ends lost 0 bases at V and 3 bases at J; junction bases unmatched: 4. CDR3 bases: TGTGCCAGCAGCGTAGTTTATAGCGGGAGCTACAATGAGCAGTTCTTC. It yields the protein CASSVVYSGSYNEQFF.

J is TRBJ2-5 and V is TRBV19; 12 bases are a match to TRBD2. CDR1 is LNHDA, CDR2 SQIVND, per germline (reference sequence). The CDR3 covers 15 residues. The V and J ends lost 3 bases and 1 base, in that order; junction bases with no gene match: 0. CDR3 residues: CASSMGLAGQETQYF. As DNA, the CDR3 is TGTGCCAGTAGTATGGGACTAGCGGGCCAAGAGACCCAGTACTTC.

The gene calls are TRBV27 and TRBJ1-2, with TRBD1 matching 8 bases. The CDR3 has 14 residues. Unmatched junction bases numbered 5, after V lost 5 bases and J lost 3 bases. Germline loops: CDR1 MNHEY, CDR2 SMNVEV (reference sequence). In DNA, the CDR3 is TGTGCCAGCAGTCCAGACAGGGGCTACTATGGCTACACCTTC. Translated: CASSPDRGYYGYTF.

DNA of the CDR3: TGTGCCAGCAGCGTATCAGGGGCGAATTACGAGCAGTACTTC. Encoded protein: CASSVSGANYEQYF. The J gene is TRBJ2-7, the V gene TRBV9; a weak D match, TRBD1 (6 bases). Germline V gene data show CDR1 as SGDLS and CDR2 as YYNGEE. Trimming removed 1 base from V and 4 bases from J, with 12 bases in between. This CDR3 has 14 amino acids.

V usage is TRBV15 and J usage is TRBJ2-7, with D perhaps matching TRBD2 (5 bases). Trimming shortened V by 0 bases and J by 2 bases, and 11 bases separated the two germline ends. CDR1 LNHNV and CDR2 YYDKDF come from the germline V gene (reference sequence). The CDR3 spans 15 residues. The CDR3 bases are TGTGCCACCAGCAGAGACCAGGAGGTCCCCTACGAGCAGTACTTC. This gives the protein CATSRDQEVPYEQYF. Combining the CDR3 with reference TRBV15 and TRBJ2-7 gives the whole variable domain DAMVIQNPRYQVTQFGKPVTLSCSQTLNHNVMYWYQQKSSQAPKLLFHYYDKDFNNEADTPDNFQSRRPNTSFCFLDIRSPGLGDTAMYLCATSRDQEVPYEQYFGPGTRLTVT.

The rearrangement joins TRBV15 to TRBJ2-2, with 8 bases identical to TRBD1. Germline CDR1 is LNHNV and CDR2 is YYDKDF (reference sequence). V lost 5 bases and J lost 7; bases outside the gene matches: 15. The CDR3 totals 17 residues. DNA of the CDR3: TGTGCCACCAGCGGCCCAAGACAGGGGAACGTCTACGGGGAGCTGTTTTTT. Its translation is CATSGPRQGNVYGELFF. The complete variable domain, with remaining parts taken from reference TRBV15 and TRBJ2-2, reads DAMVIQNPRYQVTQFGKPVTLSCSQTLNHNVMYWYQQKSSQAPKLLFHYYDKDFNNEADTPDNFQSRRPNTSFCFLDIRSPGLGDTAMYLCATSGPRQGNVYGELFFGEGSRLTVL.

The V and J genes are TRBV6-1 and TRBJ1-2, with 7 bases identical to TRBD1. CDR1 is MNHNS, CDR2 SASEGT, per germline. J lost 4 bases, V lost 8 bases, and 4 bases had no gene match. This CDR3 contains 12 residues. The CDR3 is CASGTEAYGYTF. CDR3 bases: TGTGCCAGCGGGACAGAGGCCTATGGCTACACCTTC.